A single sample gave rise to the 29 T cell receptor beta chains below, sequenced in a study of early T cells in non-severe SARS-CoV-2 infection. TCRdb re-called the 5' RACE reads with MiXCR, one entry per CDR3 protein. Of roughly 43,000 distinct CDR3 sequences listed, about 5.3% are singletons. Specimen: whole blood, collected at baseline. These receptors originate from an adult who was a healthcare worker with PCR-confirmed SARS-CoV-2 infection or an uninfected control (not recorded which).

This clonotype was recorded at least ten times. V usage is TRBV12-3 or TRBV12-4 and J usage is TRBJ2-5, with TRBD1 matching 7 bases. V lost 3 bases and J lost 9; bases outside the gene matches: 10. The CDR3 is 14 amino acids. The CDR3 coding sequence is TGTGCCAGCAGTTTTACAGGGGACCGGGGTTCCCAGTACTTC. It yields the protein CASSFTGDRGSQYF.

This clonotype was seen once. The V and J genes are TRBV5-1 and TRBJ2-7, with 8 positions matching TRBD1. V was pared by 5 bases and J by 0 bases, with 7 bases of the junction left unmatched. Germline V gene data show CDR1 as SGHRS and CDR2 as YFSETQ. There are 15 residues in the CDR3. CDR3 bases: TGCGCCAGCAGTACGGGACAGGACCCCTCCTACGAGCAGTACTTC. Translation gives CASSTGQDPSYEQYF.

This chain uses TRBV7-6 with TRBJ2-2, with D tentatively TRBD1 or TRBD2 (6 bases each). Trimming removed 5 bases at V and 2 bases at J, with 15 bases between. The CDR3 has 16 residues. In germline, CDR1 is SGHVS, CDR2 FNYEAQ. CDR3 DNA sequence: TGTGCCAGCAGCCACGTTGGAGGGGGTAACACCGGGGAGCTGTTTTTT. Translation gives CASSHVGGGNTGELFF.

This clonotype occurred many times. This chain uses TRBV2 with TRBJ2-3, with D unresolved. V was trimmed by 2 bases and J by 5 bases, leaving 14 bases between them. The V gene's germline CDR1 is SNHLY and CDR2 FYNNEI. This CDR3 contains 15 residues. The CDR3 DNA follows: TGTGCCAGCAGTGAACAATCCCAAATGGTAGATACGCAGTATTTT. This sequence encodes CASSEQSQMVDTQYF.

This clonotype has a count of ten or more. The CDR3, as DNA: TGTGCCACCAGTGATTTTAACAGCGCCTACGAGCAGTTCTTC. This codes for CATSDFNSAYEQFF. The J gene is TRBJ2-1, the V gene TRBV24-1, with D unresolved. V was cut by 1 base and J by 10 bases, with 13 bases left in between. CDR1 KGHDR and CDR2 SFDVKD come from the germline V gene. The CDR3 length is 14 residues.

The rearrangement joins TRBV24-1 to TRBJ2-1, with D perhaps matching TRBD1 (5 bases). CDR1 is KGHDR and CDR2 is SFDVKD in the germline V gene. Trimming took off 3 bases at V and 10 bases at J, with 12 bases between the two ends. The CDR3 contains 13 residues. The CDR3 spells CATSDPLYREQFF. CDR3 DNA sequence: TGTGCCACCAGTGATCCGTTATACAGGGAGCAGTTCTTC.

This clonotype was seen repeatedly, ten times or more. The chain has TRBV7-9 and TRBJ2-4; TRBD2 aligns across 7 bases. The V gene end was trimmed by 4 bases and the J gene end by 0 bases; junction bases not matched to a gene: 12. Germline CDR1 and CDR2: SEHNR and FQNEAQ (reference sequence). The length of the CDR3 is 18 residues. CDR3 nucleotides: TGTGCCAGCAGCTCCGGGGGATGGACTAGTCTAGCCAAAAACATTCAGTACTTC. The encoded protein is CASSSGGWTSLAKNIQYF. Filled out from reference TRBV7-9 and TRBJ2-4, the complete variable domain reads DTGVSQNPRHKITKRGQNVTFRCDPISEHNRLYWYRQTLGQGPEFLTYFQNEAQLEKSRLLSDRFSAERPKGSFSTLEIQRTEQGDSAMYLCASSSGGWTSLAKNIQYFGAGTRLSVL.

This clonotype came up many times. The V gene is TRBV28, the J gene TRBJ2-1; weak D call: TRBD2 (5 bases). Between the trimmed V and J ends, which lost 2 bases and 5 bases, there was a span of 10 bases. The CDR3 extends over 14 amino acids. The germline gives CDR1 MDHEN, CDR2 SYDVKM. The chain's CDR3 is CASSLRGGNNEQFF. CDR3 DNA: TGTGCCAGCAGTTTACGTGGAGGCAACAATGAGCAGTTCTTC. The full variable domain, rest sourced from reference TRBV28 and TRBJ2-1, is DVKVTQSSRYLVKRTGEKVFLECVQDMDHENMFWYRQDPGLGLRLIYFSYDVKMKEKGDIPEGYSVSREKKERFSLILESASTNQTSMYLCASSLRGGNNEQFFGPGTRLTVL.

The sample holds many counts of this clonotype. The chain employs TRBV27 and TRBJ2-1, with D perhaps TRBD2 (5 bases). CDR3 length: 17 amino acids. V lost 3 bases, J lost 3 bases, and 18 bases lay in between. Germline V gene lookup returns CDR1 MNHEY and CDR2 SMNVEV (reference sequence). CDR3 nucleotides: TGTGCCAGCAGTTTTTCGTCCCGAGCGGAGATCTACAATGAGCAGTTCTTC. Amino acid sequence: CASSFSSRAEIYNEQFF.

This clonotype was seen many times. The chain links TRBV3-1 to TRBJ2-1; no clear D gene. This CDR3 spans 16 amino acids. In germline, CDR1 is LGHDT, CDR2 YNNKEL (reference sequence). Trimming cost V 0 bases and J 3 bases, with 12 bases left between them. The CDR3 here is CASSQEWLGLYNEQFF. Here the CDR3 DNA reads TGTGCCAGCAGCCAAGAGTGGCTAGGCCTCTACAATGAGCAGTTCTTC.

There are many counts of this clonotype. The CDR3 DNA follows: TGTGCCAGCAGCTTAAAAGGCTCCTATAATTCACCCCTCCACTTT. Protein sequence: CASSLKGSYNSPLHF. This chain uses TRBV7-3 with TRBJ1-6, with no clear D. This CDR3 spans 15 amino acids. V was trimmed by 1 base and J by 0 bases, leaving 4 bases between them. Germline V gene lookup returns CDR1 SGHTA and CDR2 FQGTGA.

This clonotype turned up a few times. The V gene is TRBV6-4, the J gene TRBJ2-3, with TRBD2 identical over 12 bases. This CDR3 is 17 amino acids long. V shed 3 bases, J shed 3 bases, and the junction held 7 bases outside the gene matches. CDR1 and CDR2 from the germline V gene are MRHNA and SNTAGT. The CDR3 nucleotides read TGTGCCAGCAGTGAATCGCTAGCGGGAGGGCCGACAGATACGCAGTATTTT. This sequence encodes CASSESLAGGPTDTQYF.

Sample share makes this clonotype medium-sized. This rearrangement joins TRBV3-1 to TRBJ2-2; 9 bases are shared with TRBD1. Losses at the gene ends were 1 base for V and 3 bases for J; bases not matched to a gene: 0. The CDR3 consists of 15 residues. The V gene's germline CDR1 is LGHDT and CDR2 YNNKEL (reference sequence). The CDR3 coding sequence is TGTGCCAGCAGCCAAGGGGACAGGGACACCGGGGAGCTGTTTTTT. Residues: CASSQGDRDTGELFF.

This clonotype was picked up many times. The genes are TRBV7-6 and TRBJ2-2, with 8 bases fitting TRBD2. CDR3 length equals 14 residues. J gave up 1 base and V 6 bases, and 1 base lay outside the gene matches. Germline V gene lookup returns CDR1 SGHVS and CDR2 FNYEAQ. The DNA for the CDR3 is TGTGCCAGCAGGGCGGGAGGGAACACCGGGGAGCTGTTTTTT. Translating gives CASRAGGNTGELFF. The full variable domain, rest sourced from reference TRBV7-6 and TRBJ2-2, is GAGVSQSPRYKVTKRGQDVALRCDPISGHVSLYWYRQALGQGPEFLTYFNYEAQQDKSGLPNDRFSAERPEGSISTLTIQRTEQRDSAMYRCASRAGGNTGELFFGEGSRLTVL.

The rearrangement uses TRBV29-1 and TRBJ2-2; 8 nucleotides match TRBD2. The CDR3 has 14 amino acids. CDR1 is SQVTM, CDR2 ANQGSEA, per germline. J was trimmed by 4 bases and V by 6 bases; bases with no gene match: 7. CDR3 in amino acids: CSVVSSGSTGELFF. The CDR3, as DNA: TGCAGCGTCGTTTCCAGCGGGAGCACCGGGGAGCTGTTTTTT.

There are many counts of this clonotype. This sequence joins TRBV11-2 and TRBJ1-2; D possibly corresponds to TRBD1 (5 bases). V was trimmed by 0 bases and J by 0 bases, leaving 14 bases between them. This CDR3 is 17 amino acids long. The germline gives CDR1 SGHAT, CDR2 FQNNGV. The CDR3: CASSLDRGRRANYGYTF. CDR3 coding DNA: TGTGCCAGCAGCTTAGATCGGGGACGTCGGGCTAACTATGGCTACACCTTC.

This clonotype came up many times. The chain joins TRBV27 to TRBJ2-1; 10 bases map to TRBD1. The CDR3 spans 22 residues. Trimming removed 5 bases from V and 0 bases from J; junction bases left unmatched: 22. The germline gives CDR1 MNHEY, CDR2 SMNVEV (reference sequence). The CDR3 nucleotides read TGTGCCAGCAGTCGACGGGGTCTCGGGACAGGGGTTGGTATTTCCTCCTACAATGAGCAGTTCTTC. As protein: CASSRRGLGTGVGISSYNEQFF.

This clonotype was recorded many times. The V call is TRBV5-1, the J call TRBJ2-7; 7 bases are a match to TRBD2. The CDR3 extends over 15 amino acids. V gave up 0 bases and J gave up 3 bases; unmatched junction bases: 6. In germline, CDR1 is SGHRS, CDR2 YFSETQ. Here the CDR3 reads CASSLEGLVGYEQYF. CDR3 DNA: TGCGCCAGCAGCTTGGAAGGACTAGTGGGCTACGAGCAGTACTTC.

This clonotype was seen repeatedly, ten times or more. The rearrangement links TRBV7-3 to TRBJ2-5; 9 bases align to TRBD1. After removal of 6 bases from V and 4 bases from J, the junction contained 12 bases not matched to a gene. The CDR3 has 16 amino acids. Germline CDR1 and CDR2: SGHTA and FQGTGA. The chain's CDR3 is CASSPGTGQGGETQYF. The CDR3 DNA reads TGTGCCAGCAGTCCTGGCACGGGACAGGGCGGAGAGACCCAGTACTTC.

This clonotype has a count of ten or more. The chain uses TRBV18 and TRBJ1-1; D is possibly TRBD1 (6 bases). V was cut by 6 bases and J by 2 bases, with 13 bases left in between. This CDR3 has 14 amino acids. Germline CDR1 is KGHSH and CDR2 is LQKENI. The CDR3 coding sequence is TGTGCCAGCTCGCAAGCCGGGACAAACACTGAAGCTTTCTTT. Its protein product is CASSQAGTNTEAFF.

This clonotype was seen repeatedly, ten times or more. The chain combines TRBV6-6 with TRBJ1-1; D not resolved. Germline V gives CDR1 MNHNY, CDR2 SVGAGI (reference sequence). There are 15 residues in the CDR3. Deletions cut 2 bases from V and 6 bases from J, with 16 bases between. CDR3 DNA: TGTGCCAGCAGTTACCCGAAAGGGATGATGGCTGAAGCTTTCTTT. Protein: CASSYPKGMMAEAFF.

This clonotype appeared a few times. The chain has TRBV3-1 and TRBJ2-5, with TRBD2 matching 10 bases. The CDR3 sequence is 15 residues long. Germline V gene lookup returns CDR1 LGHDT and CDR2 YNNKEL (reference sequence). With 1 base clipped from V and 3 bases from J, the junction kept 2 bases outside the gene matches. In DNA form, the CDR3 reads TGTGCCAGCAGCCAAGGGACTAGCGGCGAAGAGACCCAGTACTTC. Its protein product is CASSQGTSGEETQYF.

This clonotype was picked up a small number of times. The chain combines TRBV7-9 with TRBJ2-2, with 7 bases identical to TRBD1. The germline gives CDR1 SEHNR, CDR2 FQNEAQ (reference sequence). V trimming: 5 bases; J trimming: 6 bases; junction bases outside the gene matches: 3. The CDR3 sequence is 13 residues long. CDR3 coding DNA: TGTGCCAGCAGCCCAGGGGGTTCCGGGGAGCTGTTTTTT. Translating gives CASSPGGSGELFF.

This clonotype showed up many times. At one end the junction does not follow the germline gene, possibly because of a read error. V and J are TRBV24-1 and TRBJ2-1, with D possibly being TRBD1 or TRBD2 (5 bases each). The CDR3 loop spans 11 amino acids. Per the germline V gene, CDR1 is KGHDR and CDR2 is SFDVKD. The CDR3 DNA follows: TGTGCCACCAGTGATTTGAATAGAGGGGTCTTC. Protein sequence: CATSDLNRGVF.

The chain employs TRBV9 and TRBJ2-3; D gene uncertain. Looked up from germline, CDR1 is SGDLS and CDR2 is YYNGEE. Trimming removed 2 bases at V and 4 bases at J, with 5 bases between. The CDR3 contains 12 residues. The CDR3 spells CASSVNADTQYF. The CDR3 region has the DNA TGTGCCAGCAGCGTCAACGCAGATACGCAGTATTTT.

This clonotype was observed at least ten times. The CDR3 sequence: CASSLTAADTQYF. Here the CDR3 DNA reads TGTGCCAGCAGCTTAACGGCCGCAGATACGCAGTATTTT. The chain couples TRBV7-3 to TRBJ2-3; no clear D. The CDR3 runs 13 residues. The germline V gene has CDR1 SGHTA and CDR2 FQGTGA. The V gene lost 0 bases and the J gene lost 4 bases, with 5 bases spanning the gap. Combining the CDR3 with reference TRBV7-3 and TRBJ2-3 gives the whole variable domain GAGVSQTPSNKVTEKGKYVELRCDPISGHTALYWYRQSLGQGPEFLIYFQGTGAADDSGLPNDRFFAVRPEGSVSTLKIQRTERGDSAVYLCASSLTAADTQYFGPGTRLTVL.

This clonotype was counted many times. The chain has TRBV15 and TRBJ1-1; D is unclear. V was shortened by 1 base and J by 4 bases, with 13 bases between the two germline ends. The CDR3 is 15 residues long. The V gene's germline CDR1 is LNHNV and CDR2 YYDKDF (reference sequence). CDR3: CATSRAQDTATEAFF. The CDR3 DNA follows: TGTGCCACCAGCAGAGCGCAGGATACGGCCACTGAAGCTTTCTTT.

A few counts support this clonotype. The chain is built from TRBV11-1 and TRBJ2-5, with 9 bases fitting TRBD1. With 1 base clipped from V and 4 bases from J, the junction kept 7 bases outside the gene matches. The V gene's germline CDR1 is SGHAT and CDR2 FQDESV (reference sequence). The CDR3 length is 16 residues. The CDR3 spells CASSLEGTGSAETQYF. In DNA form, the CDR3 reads TGTGCCAGCAGCTTAGAAGGGACAGGGTCGGCAGAGACCCAGTACTTC.

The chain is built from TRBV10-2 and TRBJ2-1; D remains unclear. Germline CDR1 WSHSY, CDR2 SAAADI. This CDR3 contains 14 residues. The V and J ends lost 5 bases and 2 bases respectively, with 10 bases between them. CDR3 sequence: CASSQDTTYNEQFF. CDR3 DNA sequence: TGCGCCAGCAGTCAAGACACGACCTACAATGAGCAGTTCTTC.